This T cell receptor (beta chain) is from a study of regulatory T cells in long-lasting Graves disease. Study outcomes and limitations: Persistent Graves' cases showed lower TCR diversity than newly diagnosed cases.

This clonotype was observed at least ten times. The antigen is not known. Both iRepertoire HTBI primers and Arm-PCR of CDR3 regions were used to build the TCR beta libraries. TCRdb recomputed calls from the multiplex PCR reads with MiXCR, one row per CDR3 protein. Of 600,000 to 650,000 distinct CDR3 sequences listed, 15% to 20% are singletons. After removal of 4 bases from V and 3 bases from J, the junction contained 10 bases not matched to a gene. The V gene's germline CDR1 is SEHNR and CDR2 FQNEAQ (reference sequence). The CDR3 is 16 residues long. Stated time point: newly diagnosed GD, antithyroid drugs for less than 3 months. PBMCs were the source of the RNA used for TCR sequencing. Staff drew around 8.5 milliliters of peripheral blood into EDTA tubes. These data are also associated with another study on T cells in Graves' hyperthyroidism and ophthalmopathy. As that study records: The study used the HTBI primer set for a first-round RT-PCR of the TCR CDR3.

This TCR came from a woman in her twenties or thirties with Graves disease. The gene calls are TRBV7-9 and TRBJ2-7; 9 nucleotides align to TRBD1. The input for sequencing was peripheral blood mononuclear cells (PBMCs), taken at new diagnosis, from a patient treated with antithyroid drugs. The CDR3: CASSSTIWDRDYEQYF. DNA of the CDR3: TGTGCCAGCAGCTCAACGATCTGGGACAGGGACTACGAGCAGTACTTC.